This T cell receptor beta chain was captured in a study of OX40 agonist ivuxolimab in advanced cancers. Study context: The dose-escalation cohort had hepatocellular carcinoma, melanoma, renal cell or head and neck cancer. Eligibility rules accepted prior anti-PD-1, anti-PD-L1 or anti-CTLA-4 therapy, and around 38% had some.

Remarks on this clone: Its antigen remains unknown.

The V and J ends lost 1 base and 0 bases respectively, with 13 bases between them. Per germline, CDR1 LNHDA and CDR2 SQIVND (reference sequence). The CDR3 covers 17 residues. Findings and limits, study-wide: Among the lowest peripheral clonal expansion occurred in 0.1-3.0 mg/kg partial responders. Also showing low normalized T-cell clonal expansion were some of the nonresponders.

Measured with immunoSEQ multiplex PCR; TCRdb has only the in-frame clones, and not every one. The data contain about 64,000 clones, approximately 90% of them seen just once; the ten biggest clones take up roughly 0.45%. Sequenced here: CD4+ or CD8+ T cells sorted from blood, sampled in a trial of the OX40 agonist ivuxolimab. The TCR was taken from an adult with an advanced solid tumor such as melanoma, head and neck, liver or kidney cancer. The chain couples TRBV19 to TRBJ2-4; TRBD1 is a possible D gene (6 bases). The CDR3 DNA sequence: TGTGCCAGTAGTATAGGTGGGGGCTACCTAGCCAAAAACATTCAGTACTTC. Its translation is CASSIGGGYLAKNIQYF.